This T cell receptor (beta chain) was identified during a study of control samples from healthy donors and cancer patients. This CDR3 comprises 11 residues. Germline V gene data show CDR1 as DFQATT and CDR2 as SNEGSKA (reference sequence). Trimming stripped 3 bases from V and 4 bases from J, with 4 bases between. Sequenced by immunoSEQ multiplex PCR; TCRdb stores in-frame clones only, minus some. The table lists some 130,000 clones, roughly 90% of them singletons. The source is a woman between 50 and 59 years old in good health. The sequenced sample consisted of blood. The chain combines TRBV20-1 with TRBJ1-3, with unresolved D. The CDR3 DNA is TGCAGTGCTAGCCGGGGAAACACCATATATTTT. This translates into CSASRGNTIYF.